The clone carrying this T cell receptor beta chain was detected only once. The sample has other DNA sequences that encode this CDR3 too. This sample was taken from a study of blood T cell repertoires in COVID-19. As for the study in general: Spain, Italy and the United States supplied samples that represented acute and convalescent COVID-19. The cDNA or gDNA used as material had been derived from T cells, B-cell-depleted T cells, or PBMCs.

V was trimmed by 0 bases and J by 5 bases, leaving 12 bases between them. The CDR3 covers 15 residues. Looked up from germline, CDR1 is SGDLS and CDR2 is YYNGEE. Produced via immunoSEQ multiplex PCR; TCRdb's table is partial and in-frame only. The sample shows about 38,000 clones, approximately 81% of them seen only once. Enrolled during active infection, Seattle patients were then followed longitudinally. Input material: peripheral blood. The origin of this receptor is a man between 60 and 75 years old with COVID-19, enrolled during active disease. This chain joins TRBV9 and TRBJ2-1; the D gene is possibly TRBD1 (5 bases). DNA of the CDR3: TGTGCCAGCAGCGTAGGGCAGGGCGCCCACAATGAGCAGTTCTTC. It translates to CASSVGQGAHNEQFF.